These 3 T cell receptor beta chains were all obtained from the same sample, sequenced in a study of blood T cell repertoires in COVID-19. Assay: immunoSEQ multiplex PCR; the TCRdb copy retains only in-frame clones and omits some. The sample carries under 150,000 clones, 85% recorded once. The sequenced sample was peripheral blood. Receptors originate from a man aged 35 to 55 with acute or convalescent COVID-19.

This chain connects TRBV24-1 to TRBJ2-1; TRBD1 matches at 7 bases. Germline CDR1 KGHDR, CDR2 SFDVKD. The CDR3 totals 14 residues. Unmatched junction bases numbered 12, after V lost 9 bases and J lost 8 bases. This CDR3 reads CATQNRGPVDEQFF. The CDR3 DNA reads TGTGCCACCCAAAACAGGGGCCCTGTGGATGAGCAGTTCTTC.

This chain joins TRBV11-2 and TRBJ2-7; 10 bases line up with TRBD1. Germline trimming cut 5 bases from V and 4 bases from J; bases unmatched to any gene: 11. This CDR3 comprises 16 residues. The germline CDR1 and CDR2 sequences are SGHAT and FQNNGV. CDR3 sequence: CASSTLSGQGSYEQYF. CDR3 DNA: TGTGCCAGCAGCACCCTATCGGGACAGGGGAGTTACGAGCAGTACTTC.

V usage is TRBV6-2 or TRBV6-3 and J usage is TRBJ2-1, with D perhaps matching TRBD2 (6 bases). Trimming removed 5 bases at V and 5 bases at J, with 16 bases between. Per the germline V gene, CDR1 is MNHEY and CDR2 is SVGEGT. This CDR3 spans 15 amino acids. CDR3 DNA: TGTGCCAGCAGTCCGCGCGGGACGCGGAACAATGAGCAGTTCTTC. It specifies CASSPRGTRNNEQFF.